A single sample gave rise to the 10 T cell receptor beta chains below, sequenced in a study of shared clonotypes between healthy human individuals. Measured with immunoSEQ multiplex PCR; TCRdb has only the in-frame clones, and not every one. The sample yields around 2.5 million clones, 80% to 95% seen once. The specimen was naive CD4+ T cells from PBMCs. Subset indicated: CD45RA+ positively selected. The receptors were gathered from a man between 18 and 29 years old in good health. Some clones in this sample may be carry-over from other donors' samples.

The rearrangement joins TRBV29-1 to TRBJ1-2; the D gene is possibly TRBD1 (5 bases). The germline V and J ends were trimmed by 4 bases and 7 bases, with 19 bases remaining between them. The CDR3 length is 14 residues. In germline, CDR1 is SQVTM, CDR2 ANQGSEA. This chain's CDR3 is CSVGTLRRGVGYTF. CDR3 sequence (DNA): TGCAGCGTTGGGACCCTCCGTCGGGGGGTTGGCTACACCTTC. The variable domain in full, completed from reference TRBV29-1 and TRBJ1-2, reads SAVISQKPSRDICQRGTSLTIQCQVDSQVTMMFWYRQQPGQSLTLIATANQGSEATYESGFVIDKFPISRPNLTFSTLTVSNMSPEDSSIYLCSVGTLRRGVGYTFGSGTRLTVV.

The CDR3 spells CASSEAGGRAYNEQFF. In nucleotides, the CDR3 is TGTGCCAGCAGTGAAGCGGGTGGGAGGGCCTACAATGAGCAGTTCTTC. V and J are TRBV6-1 and TRBJ2-1; 7 nucleotides line up with TRBD2. Germline V gene sequence: CDR1 MNHNS, CDR2 SASEGT. The CDR3 extends over 16 amino acids. With V trimmed by 0 bases and J by 2 bases, 4 bases remained unmatched.

This chain connects TRBV10-1 to TRBJ1-1; D possibly corresponds to TRBD1 (6 bases). V shed 2 bases and J shed 5 bases, with 15 bases lying between them. CDR1 is WNHNN and CDR2 is SYGVQD in the germline V gene (reference sequence). The CDR3 has 15 amino acids. The CDR3 DNA sequence: TGCGCCAGCAGTGAGGGGTCAGGGGAGAGGACTGAAGCTTTCTTT. This encodes CASSEGSGERTEAFF.

J is TRBJ1-2 and V is TRBV5-5; 8 bases are a match to TRBD1. Trimming took 3 bases from V and 4 from J; bases not matched to a gene: 8. CDR3 length: 15 amino acids. Per the germline V gene, CDR1 is SGHKS and CDR2 is YYEKEE (reference sequence). The CDR3 loop is CASSYAGGEGYGYTF. In DNA form, the CDR3 reads TGTGCCAGCAGCTACGCAGGGGGCGAAGGCTATGGCTACACCTTC.

The chain employs TRBV5-1 and TRBJ2-1, with D possibly being TRBD1 or TRBD2 (6 bases each). Germline assignment: CDR1 SGHRS and CDR2 YFSETQ. V shed 0 bases and J shed 14 bases, with 18 bases lying between them. The CDR3 is made up of 14 amino acids. CDR3 in DNA: TGCGCCAGCAGCTTGGATGGTACGGGGGCGGAAAAGTTCTTC. Its protein is CASSLDGTGAEKFF.

The gene calls are TRBV28 and TRBJ1-2; 9 bases agree with TRBD1. Trimming cost V 3 bases and J 6 bases; bases outside gene matches: 5. The CDR3 extends over 14 amino acids. Per the germline V gene, CDR1 is MDHEN and CDR2 is SYDVKM. CDR3 in amino acids: CASSFGGTGNGYTF. The CDR3 DNA is TGTGCCAGCAGTTTTGGTGGGACAGGGAATGGCTACACCTTC.

The genes are TRBV28 and TRBJ2-1; 14 positions agree with TRBD2. Germline trimming cut 10 bases from V and 10 bases from J; bases unmatched to any gene: 9. This CDR3 contains 14 residues. Germline V gene sequence: CDR1 MDHEN, CDR2 SYDVKM. For the CDR3, the DNA is TGTGCCACCCTGACTAGCGGGAGGGCGTGGGAGCAGTTCTTC. As protein: CATLTSGRAWEQFF.

In its sample, this clone was seen once. The rearrangement links TRBV28 to TRBJ2-1; D unresolved. Looked up from germline, CDR1 is MDHEN and CDR2 is SYDVKM. The CDR3 contains 16 residues. V dropped 3 bases and J dropped 4 bases, with 16 bases sitting between them. The CDR3 loop reads CASSFTVQPLYNEQFF. CDR3 bases: TGTGCCAGCAGTTTTACGGTGCAACCTTTATACAATGAGCAGTTCTTC.

This chain connects TRBV7-6 to TRBJ1-1; the match to TRBD1 covers 8 bases. From germline, CDR1 is SGHVS and CDR2 FNYEAQ. The V gene end was trimmed by 1 base and the J gene end by 4 bases; junction bases not matched to a gene: 8. The CDR3 is 16 residues long. CDR3 region: CASSLEQGVTITEAFF. The CDR3 region has the DNA TGTGCCAGCAGCTTAGAACAGGGGGTGACTATCACTGAAGCTTTCTTT.

This chain joins TRBV7-2 and TRBJ2-1; D uncertain. The CDR3 spans 17 residues. V gave up 3 bases and J gave up 1 base, with 16 bases separating them. Germline V CDR1 and CDR2: SGHTA, FQGNSA. As DNA, the CDR3 is TGTGCCAGCAGCTTGTTAGGTCCGGCCAGTTCCTACAATGAGCAGTTCTTC. Translated: CASSLLGPASSYNEQFF.